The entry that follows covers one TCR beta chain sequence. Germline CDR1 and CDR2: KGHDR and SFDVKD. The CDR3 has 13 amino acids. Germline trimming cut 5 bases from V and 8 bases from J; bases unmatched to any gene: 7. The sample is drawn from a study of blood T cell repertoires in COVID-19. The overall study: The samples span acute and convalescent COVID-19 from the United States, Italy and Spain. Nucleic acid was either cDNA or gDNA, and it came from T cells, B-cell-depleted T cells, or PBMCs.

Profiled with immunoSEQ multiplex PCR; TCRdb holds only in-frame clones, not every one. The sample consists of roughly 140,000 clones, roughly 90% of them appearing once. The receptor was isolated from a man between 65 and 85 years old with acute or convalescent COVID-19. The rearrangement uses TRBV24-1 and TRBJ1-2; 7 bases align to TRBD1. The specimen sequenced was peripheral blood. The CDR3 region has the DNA TGTGCCACCAGTGGGGACAGATCAACGGGCTACACCTTC. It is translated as CATSGDRSTGYTF.